These 8 T cell receptor beta chains were sequenced from one sample in a study of somatic mutations in cytotoxic T cells in rheumatoid arthritis. Produced via immunoSEQ multiplex PCR; TCRdb's table is partial and in-frame only. The table shows some 10,000 clones, with around four fifths occurring only once. Sequencing used CD8+ T cells sorted from blood. The receptors come from a woman aged 60 to 75 with rheumatoid arthritis.

Judged by abundance, this clone is large. This sample also contains other DNA sequences that code for the same CDR3. The chain joins TRBV28 to TRBJ1-6, with D possibly matching TRBD1 (6 bases). The CDR3 totals 18 residues. Trimming removed 4 bases from V and 0 bases from J, with 16 bases in between. Germline CDR1 is MDHEN and CDR2 is SYDVKM. The CDR3 DNA follows: TGTGCCAGCAGTTCTGAACGACAGGATTGCTCCTATAATTCACCCCTCCACTTT. Protein sequence: CASSSERQDCSYNSPLHF.

In regard to this clone: This likely traces to a read error, being one base from a far larger clone. The chain employs TRBV1 and TRBJ2-1; TRBD2 is the table's D call and was not checked against the DNA. TRBV1 is a known pseudogene. This CDR3 contains 13 residues. In DNA form, the CDR3 reads TGCACCAGCAGCCTCTCCCTAACGAATGAGCAGTTCTTC. As protein: CTSSLSLTNEQFF.

V usage is TRBV27 and J usage is TRBJ1-1; D ambiguous. Deletions cut 2 bases from V and 0 bases from J, with 10 bases between. This CDR3 is 15 amino acids long. Germline V CDR1 and CDR2: MNHEY, SMNVEV (reference sequence). The CDR3 nucleotides read TGTGCCAGCAGTTTAAATGTACAGCTGAACACTGAAGCTTTCTTT. Amino acid sequence: CASSLNVQLNTEAFF.

This clone was counted a single time. V and J are TRBV6-4 and TRBJ2-3, with 10 bases matching TRBD2. CDR3 length equals 15 residues. Germline loops: CDR1 MRHNA, CDR2 SNTAGT. The J segment lost 2 bases and the V segment lost 6 bases, leaving 5 bases of the junction unmatched. This CDR3 is CASSPLAGTTDTQYF. CDR3 in DNA: TGTGCCAGCAGCCCACTAGCGGGGACCACAGATACGCAGTATTTT.

The chain recombines TRBV5-4 with TRBJ2-1; a weak D match, TRBD1 (8 bases). The germline CDR1 and CDR2 sequences are SGHNT and YYREEE (reference sequence). V lost 1 base to trimming and J lost 8 bases, with 16 bases between them. The CDR3 contains 15 residues. CDR3 nucleotides: TGTGCCAGCAGCTTGATCTGGACAGGGAGGGATGAGCAGTTCTTC. It codes for CASSLIWTGRDEQFF.

The chain couples TRBV7-9 to TRBJ2-1; TRBD1 matches 9 bases. Trimming took 5 bases from V and 0 from J; bases not matched to a gene: 11. Per the germline V gene, CDR1 is SEHNR and CDR2 is FQNEAQ (reference sequence). The CDR3 contains 18 residues. The CDR3 sequence: CASSPATGQGSSYNEQFF. In nucleotides, the CDR3 is TGTGCCAGCAGCCCCGCCACTGGACAGGGGAGCTCCTACAATGAGCAGTTCTTC.

The rearrangement joins TRBV7-9 to TRBJ2-1, with 7 nucleotides matching TRBD2. The CDR3 spans 14 residues. CDR1 is SEHNR and CDR2 is FQNEAQ in the germline V gene (reference sequence). V was clipped by 4 bases and J by 10 bases; unmatched bases: 10. The CDR3 nucleotides read TGTGCCAGCAGCTCAGAGGCGGGAGTAAGGGAGCAGTTCTTC. Amino acids: CASSSEAGVREQFF. The variable domain in full, completed from reference TRBV7-9 and TRBJ2-1, reads DTGVSQNPRHKITKRGQNVTFRCDPISEHNRLYWYRQTLGQGPEFLTYFQNEAQLEKSRLLSDRFSAERPKGSFSTLEIQRTEQGDSAMYLCASSSEAGVREQFFGPGTRLTVL.

The gene calls are TRBV7-2 and TRBJ2-7; TRBD1 aligns across 10 bases. The junction had 13 bases not matched to a gene; V was cut back by 4 bases and J by 4 bases. The CDR3 has 17 amino acids. Germline V gene sequence: CDR1 SGHTA, CDR2 FQGNSA. The CDR3 nucleotides are TGTGCCAGCAGCTCCGTAGTGTGGGGACAGGGGCCTTACGAGCAGTACTTC. It yields the protein CASSSVVWGQGPYEQYF.